A single sample gave rise to the 17 T cell receptor beta chains below, sequenced in a study of low-dose radiotherapy and immunotherapy resistance in tumors. Stated time point: after trial treatment. The treatment was: LDRT plus nivolumab, ipilimumab, low-dose cyclophosphamide and aspirin (RACIN trial). TRAV and TRBV primers primed cDNA for both TCRalpha and TCRbeta. Over approximately 19 PCR cycles, TCRs were amplified from a constant-region primer and V-primer adapter. TCRdb reprocessed the reads via MiXCR and lists one record per CDR3 protein. Of 40,000 or so distinct CDR3 sequences listed, less than 30% were seen once; the top ten hold over 9.5%. Source: PBMCs, taken after low-dose radiotherapy plus immunotherapy. The receptors were sampled from a male donor with prostate cancer.

This clonotype was observed at least ten times. Mismatch with germline at one junction end may stem from a read error. V and J are TRBV7-9 and TRBJ2-7; either TRBD1 or TRBD2 may fit D (6 bases each). The germline CDR1 and CDR2 sequences are SEHNR and FQNEAQ (reference sequence). CDR3 length: 12 amino acids. The CDR3 loop reads CASSTWGASPNF. For the CDR3, the DNA is TGTGCCAGCAGCACCTGGGGGGCTAGCCCCAACTTC.

V usage is TRBV5-4 and J usage is TRBJ2-4; TRBD1 is a possible D gene (5 bases). The germline V and J ends were trimmed by 2 bases and 0 bases, with 15 bases remaining between them. The CDR3 is 17 residues long. Germline V gene lookup returns CDR1 SGHNT and CDR2 YYREEE (reference sequence). CDR3 sequence (DNA): TGTGCCAGCAGCTTATCCTCTTTTAGGGGAGCCAAAAACATTCAGTACTTC. As protein: CASSLSSFRGAKNIQYF.

Many counts were recorded for this clonotype. The chain links TRBV27 to TRBJ1-5, with D possibly TRBD1 on 5 matching bases. This CDR3 is built from 16 residues. In germline, CDR1 is MNHEY, CDR2 SMNVEV (reference sequence). The V end was cut by 6 bases, the J end by 6 bases, with 21 bases between. CDR3 DNA sequence: TGTGCCAGCAGCCCGGGACGGAAAGAGGTCAGTCAGCCCCAGCATTTT. Protein: CASSPGRKEVSQPQHF.

This clonotype was counted at least ten times. The chain is built from TRBV4-2 and TRBJ2-7, with D unresolved. CDR1 is LGHNA and CDR2 is YNFKEQ in the germline V gene. Trimming shortened V by 0 bases and J by 0 bases, and 9 bases separated the two germline ends. The CDR3 is made up of 15 amino acids. CDR3 in amino acids: CASSQEDEDSYEQYF. The CDR3 coding sequence is TGTGCCAGCAGCCAAGAAGACGAGGACTCCTACGAGCAGTACTTC.

This clonotype was seen many times. As DNA, the CDR3 is TGTGCCACCGGGGGGCTGAACACTGAAGCTTTCTTT. Encoded protein: CATGGLNTEAFF. The gene calls are TRBV9 and TRBJ1-1, with D possibly matching TRBD1 (6 bases). The germline V and J ends were trimmed by 9 bases and 0 bases, with 9 bases remaining between them. Per the germline V gene, CDR1 is SGDLS and CDR2 is YYNGEE. The CDR3 has 12 residues.

In its sample, this clonotype was seen a few times. V and J are TRBV18 and TRBJ1-1; 8 bases line up with TRBD1. Germline V CDR1 and CDR2: KGHSH, LQKENI. This CDR3 region has 17 residues. The V segment lost 3 bases and the J segment 1 base; nucleotides outside the gene matches: 10. CDR3 sequence reads: CASSPQFQGAGNTEAFF. The CDR3 bases are TGTGCCAGCTCACCCCAGTTCCAGGGGGCCGGGAACACTGAAGCTTTCTTT.

As concerns this clonotype: With a much larger clone just one base away, this may be a read error. J is TRBJ1-5 and V is TRBV5-1; D call uncertain. Near its end, the DNA agrees better with TRBJ2-3, so the J call may be wrong. The germline V gene has CDR1 SGHRS and CDR2 YFSETQ. The CDR3 is 13 residues long. CDR3 coding DNA: TGCGCCAGCAGTTTGAGCCCGGGTCAGCCCCAGTATTTT. Translating it yields CASSLSPGQPQYF.

This clonotype was counted many times. At one end, the junction sequence differs from germline, possibly due to a read error. The CDR3 sequence is CASSLYNRELFF. The CDR3 DNA reads TGTGCCAGCAGCTTGTACAACCGGGAGCTGTTTTTT. This chain joins TRBV5-3 and TRBJ2-2; no clear D. TRBV5-3 qualifies as an ORF whose function is uncertain. The CDR3 is made up of 12 amino acids.

In this sample, this clonotype turned up many times. The chain is built from TRBV5-1 and TRBJ2-3; possibly TRBD2 for D (6 bases). CDR1 SGHRS and CDR2 YFSETQ come from the germline V gene. CDR3 length: 14 amino acids. Trimming stripped 1 base from V and 6 bases from J, with 12 bases between. CDR3 nucleotides: TGCGCCAGCAGCTTGTCTGGAGGGGCCGATACGCAGTATTTT. Its protein product is CASSLSGGADTQYF.

Points on this clonotype: This probably arose from a read error, given a far larger clone one base away. The chain combines TRBV13 with TRBJ1-1; the match to TRBD1 covers 9 bases. The CDR3 length is 15 residues. J lost 6 bases, V lost 8 bases, and 13 bases had no gene match. CDR1 and CDR2 (germline): PRHDT, FYEKMQ (reference sequence). The CDR3 loop reads CASGWTGDLSSEAFF. The CDR3 DNA follows: TGTGCCAGCGGATGGACAGGGGACTTGTCCTCTGAAGCTTTCTTT. Full variable domain (outside the CDR3, taken from reference TRBV13 and TRBJ1-1): AAGVIQSPRHLIKEKRETATLKCYPIPRHDTVYWYQQGPGQDPQFLISFYEKMQSDKGSIPDRFSAQQFSDYHSELNMSSLELGDSALYFCASGWTGDLSSEAFFGQGTRLTVV.

This clonotype showed up many times. The chain couples TRBV12-3 or TRBV12-4 to TRBJ1-5; 8 bases line up with TRBD1. V shed 5 bases, J shed 2 bases, and the junction held 2 bases outside the gene matches. The CDR3 runs 14 residues. For the CDR3, the DNA is TGTGCCAGCAGTGGACAGGGTGGCAATCAGCCCCAGCATTTT. Its protein product is CASSGQGGNQPQHF.

This clonotype was detected once. The CDR3 is CASSERVAWVSETQYF. The CDR3 coding sequence is TGTGCCAGCAGTGAACGGGTAGCGTGGGTCTCAGAGACCCAGTACTTC. The V call is TRBV13, the J call TRBJ2-5; a weak D match, TRBD2 (5 bases). This CDR3 has 16 amino acids. Germline V lookup: CDR1 PRHDT, CDR2 FYEKMQ (reference sequence). V was cut by 6 bases and J by 4 bases, with 21 bases left in between.

This chain links TRBV28 with TRBJ2-3; 10 bases map to TRBD2. Per the germline V gene, CDR1 is MDHEN and CDR2 is SYDVKM. The CDR3 has 13 amino acids. After removal of 10 bases from V and 1 base from J, the junction contained 2 bases not matched to a gene. This chain's CDR3 is CAIGTSGTDTQYF. The CDR3 DNA reads as TGTGCCATCGGGACTAGCGGCACAGATACGCAGTATTTT.

In its sample, this clonotype was seen many times. The CDR3 loop reads CSASGPGLAKNIQYF. The CDR3 coding sequence is TGCAGTGCTAGCGGCCCAGGGCTGGCCAAAAACATTCAGTACTTC. The chain couples TRBV20-1 to TRBJ2-4, with D possibly matching TRBD1 (5 bases). The CDR3 runs 15 residues. Trimming took off 3 bases at V and 1 base at J, with 13 bases between the two ends. Germline loops: CDR1 DFQATT, CDR2 SNEGSKA (reference sequence).

This clonotype was recorded at least ten times. V gene TRBV5-1 combines with J gene TRBJ2-1, with TRBD2 matching 10 bases. The CDR3 consists of 16 residues. CDR1 and CDR2 (germline): SGHRS, YFSETQ. V gave up 1 base and J gave up 8 bases; unmatched junction bases: 9. As DNA, the CDR3 is TGCGCCAGCAGCTTGATGGCTAGCGGGAGTAACGATGAGCAGTTCTTC. It is translated as CASSLMASGSNDEQFF.

This clonotype appeared many times. The V and J genes are TRBV14 and TRBJ1-3, with 7 nucleotides matching TRBD1. The germline V gene has CDR1 SGHDN and CDR2 FVKESK. The CDR3 has 15 amino acids. V shed 1 base and J 9 bases; nucleotides not matched to a gene: 9. The CDR3: CASSQGGTAVGTIYF. The CDR3 nucleotides read TGTGCCAGCAGCCAAGGGGGGACAGCCGTCGGCACCATATATTTT.

Comments on this clonotype: A read error likely explains this, since a far larger clone differs by one base. The chain uses TRBV6-1 and TRBJ1-1, with D hard to call. The CDR3 contains 14 residues. Looked up from germline, CDR1 is MNHNS and CDR2 is SASEGT. The CDR3 region is CAISEYQGSTEALF. The CDR3 region has the DNA TGTGCCATCAGTGAATATCAAGGGAGCACTGAAGCTCTCTTT.